A single sample is the source of the 7 T cell receptor beta chains below, sequenced in a study of blood T cells in healthy people across ages (dated by TCRdb to the mid-2010s). Libraries came from 5' RACE. The reads were generated on an Illumina HiSeq 2500. A second PCR of about 6 to 12 cycles was performed with a sample-barcoded 5' primer and a J-beta primer mix. TCRdb took the public reads, trimmed them with fastp at Q25, ran MiXCR for clone calling and kept in-frame beta chains. Every CDR3 protein is listed once, alongside the most common genes and DNA of its rows. For this sample there are around 1,000,000 distinct CDR3 sequences; roughly two fifths appear just once. 10% to 15% of the sample rests with the top ten. The sample was blood. These receptor sequences come from a man between 18 and 35 years old in good health.

This clonotype was seen a handful of times. The V gene is TRBV3-1, the J gene TRBJ2-1, with 8 nucleotides matching TRBD2. Germline assignment: CDR1 LGHDT and CDR2 YNNKEL (reference sequence). V trimming: 6 bases; J trimming: 9 bases; junction bases outside the gene matches: 10. CDR3 size: 14 residues. The CDR3 is CASRRPGLVGEQFF. CDR3 nucleotide sequence: TGTGCCAGCAGGCGACCGGGACTAGTCGGTGAGCAGTTCTTC.

For this clonotype: An end of the junction differs from the germline gene, which may be a read error. This chain joins TRBV9 and TRBJ1-5, with a possible D match to TRBD1 (5 bases). Germline CDR1 reads SGDLS; CDR2 reads YYNGEE. The CDR3 is 15 residues long. CDR3 DNA sequence: TGTACCAGCAGCGTAGCTGGGACTGTAGGACAGCCCCAGCATTTT. This translates into CTSSVAGTVGQPQHF.

This clonotype was counted a few times. This chain uses TRBV25-1 with TRBJ2-6; possibly TRBD1 or TRBD2 for D (5 bases each). Germline lookup yields CDR1 MGHDK and CDR2 SYGVNS. V was pared by 1 base and J by 0 bases, with 22 bases between. This CDR3 has 21 residues. The CDR3 reads CASSEFLPGTAVVSGANVLTF. For the CDR3, the DNA is TGTGCCAGCAGTGAATTTCTCCCGGGGACCGCGGTTGTCTCTGGGGCCAACGTCCTGACTTTC.

The rearrangement links TRBV21-1 to TRBJ2-1; the table calls TRBD1, which could not be checked here. TRBV21-1 is flagged as a pseudogene. The CDR3 is made up of 17 amino acids. The CDR3 loop reads CASSKHPGPSPYNEQFF. CDR3 DNA sequence: TGTGCCAGCAGCAAACACCCGGGACCAAGCCCCTACAATGAGCAGTTCTTC.

This clonotype has a handful of counts. The V gene is TRBV6-5, the J gene TRBJ2-1, with TRBD1 matching 8 bases. The V gene's germline CDR1 is MNHEY and CDR2 SVGAGI. V was clipped by 0 bases and J by 5 bases; unmatched bases: 9. CDR3 length: 17 residues. CDR3 sequence (DNA): TGTGCCAGCAGTTACTCGCGGACAGGGAATAAGGACAATGAGCAGTTCTTC. The encoded protein is CASSYSRTGNKDNEQFF.

This clonotype has only a few counts. The V gene is TRBV29-1, the J gene TRBJ2-1; 7 bases line up with TRBD2. V was pared by 7 bases and J by 1 base, with 7 bases of the junction left unmatched. The CDR3 is 14 amino acids. Germline values: CDR1 SQVTM, CDR2 ANQGSEA. This CDR3 reads CSGWGGKSYNEQFF. As DNA, the CDR3 is TGCAGCGGTTGGGGGGGGAAATCCTACAATGAGCAGTTCTTC.

This clonotype was seen more than once but under ten times. The rearrangement links TRBV18 to TRBJ2-1; 12 positions agree with TRBD2. Germline V lookup: CDR1 KGHSH, CDR2 LQKENI. J was trimmed by 8 bases and V by 3 bases; bases with no gene match: 5. This CDR3 is built from 15 residues. The CDR3 loop reads CASSPGGLAGYEQFF. The DNA for the CDR3 is TGTGCCAGCTCACCGGGAGGACTAGCGGGGTATGAGCAGTTCTTC.